One and the same sample provided the 2 T cell receptor beta chains below, sequenced in a study of a mutant IDH1 vaccine in newly diagnosed glioma. Assay: immunoSEQ multiplex PCR; the TCRdb copy retains only in-frame clones and omits some. The data show 40,000 to 55,000 clones, with roughly 84% seen just once and approximately 6.8% held by the top ten. Time point denoted: week 35, safety follow-up. Topical imiquimod accompanied each vaccine dose, which consisted of 300 ug of mutant IDH1 20-mer peptide. These receptors' targets are unknown. The source material was PBMCs, sampled from a glioma patient whose treatment included an IDH1 peptide vaccine. The receptors stem from a man in his forties with glioma.

The genes are TRBV2 and TRBJ1-2; 9 bases agree with TRBD1. V lost 6 bases to trimming and J lost 7 bases; unmatched junction nucleotides: 12. This CDR3 spans 15 amino acids. Germline values: CDR1 SNHLY, CDR2 FYNNEI. Here the CDR3 DNA reads TGTGCCAGCAGAGCCGGGACAGGGCAGCGGAGTGGCTACACCTTC. Translated: CASRAGTGQRSGYTF.

The chain joins TRBV10-3 to TRBJ1-2; D unclear. CDR3 length equals 16 residues. Trimming stripped 3 bases from V and 0 bases from J, with 14 bases between. Germline values: CDR1 ENHRY, CDR2 SYGVKD. The CDR3 sequence is CAISEGIGDANYGYTF. The CDR3 nucleotides read TGTGCCATCAGTGAAGGTATCGGCGATGCTAACTATGGCTACACCTTC.